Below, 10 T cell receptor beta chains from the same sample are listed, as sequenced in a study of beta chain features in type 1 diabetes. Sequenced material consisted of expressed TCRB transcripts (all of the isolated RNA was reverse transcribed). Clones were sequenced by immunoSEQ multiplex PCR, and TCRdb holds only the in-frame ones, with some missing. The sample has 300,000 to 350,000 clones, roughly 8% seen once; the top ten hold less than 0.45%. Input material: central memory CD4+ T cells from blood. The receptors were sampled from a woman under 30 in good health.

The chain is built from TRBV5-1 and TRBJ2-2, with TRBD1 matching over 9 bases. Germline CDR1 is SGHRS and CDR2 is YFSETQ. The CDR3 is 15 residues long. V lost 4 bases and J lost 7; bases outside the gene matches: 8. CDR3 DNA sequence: TGCGCCAGCAGCCTCCCGGGACAGGGCAACGGGGAGCTGTTTTTT. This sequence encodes CASSLPGQGNGELFF.

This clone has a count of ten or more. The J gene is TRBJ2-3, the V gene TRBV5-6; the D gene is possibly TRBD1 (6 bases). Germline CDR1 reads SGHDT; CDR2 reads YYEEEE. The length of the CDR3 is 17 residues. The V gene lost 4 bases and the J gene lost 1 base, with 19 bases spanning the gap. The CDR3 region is CASSRQALYSGTDTQYF. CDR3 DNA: TGTGCCAGCAGCCGACAGGCGCTATACTCTGGCACAGATACGCAGTATTTT. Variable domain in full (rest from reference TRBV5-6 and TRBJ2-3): DAGVTQSPTHLIKTRGQQVTLRCSPKSGHDTVSWYQQALGQGPQFIFQYYEEEERQRGNFPDRFSGHQFPNYSSELNVNALLLGDSALYLCASSRQALYSGTDTQYFGPGTRLTVL.

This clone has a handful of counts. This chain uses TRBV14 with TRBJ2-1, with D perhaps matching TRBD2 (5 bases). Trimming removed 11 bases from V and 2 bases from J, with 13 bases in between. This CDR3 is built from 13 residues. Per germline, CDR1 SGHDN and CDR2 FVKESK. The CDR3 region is CASSGYTYNEQFF. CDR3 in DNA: TGTGCCTCATCGGGGTACACCTACAATGAGCAGTTCTTC.

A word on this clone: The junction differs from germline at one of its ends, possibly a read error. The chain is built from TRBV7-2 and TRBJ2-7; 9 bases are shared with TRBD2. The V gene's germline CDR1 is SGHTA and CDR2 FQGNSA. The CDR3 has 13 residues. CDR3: CASSLAGPYEQYF. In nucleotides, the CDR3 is TGTGCCAGCAGCCTAGCGGGACCCTACGAGCAGTACTTC.

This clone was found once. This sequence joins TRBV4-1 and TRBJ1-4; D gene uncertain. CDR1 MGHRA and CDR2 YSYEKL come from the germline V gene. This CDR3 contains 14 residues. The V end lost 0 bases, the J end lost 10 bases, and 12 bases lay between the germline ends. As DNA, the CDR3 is TGCGCCAGCAGCCAAGAACTGGGCCCGGCAAAACTGTTTTTT. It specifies CASSQELGPAKLFF.

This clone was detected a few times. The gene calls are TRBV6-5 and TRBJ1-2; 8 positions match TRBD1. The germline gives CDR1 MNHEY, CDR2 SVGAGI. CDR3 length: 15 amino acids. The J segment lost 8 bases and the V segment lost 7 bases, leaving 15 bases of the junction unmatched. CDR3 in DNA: TGTGCCAGCACTAATGGCCAGGGGGCGTCAAAAGGCTACACCTTC. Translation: CASTNGQGASKGYTF.

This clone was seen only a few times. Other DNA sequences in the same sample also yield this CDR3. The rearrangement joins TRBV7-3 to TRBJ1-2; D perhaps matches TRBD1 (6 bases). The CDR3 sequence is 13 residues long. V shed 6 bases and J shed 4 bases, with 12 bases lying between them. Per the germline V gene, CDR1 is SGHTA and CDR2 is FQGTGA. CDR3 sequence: CASSPGEGYGYTF. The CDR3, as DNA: TGTGCCAGCAGTCCAGGGGAGGGCTATGGCTACACCTTC.

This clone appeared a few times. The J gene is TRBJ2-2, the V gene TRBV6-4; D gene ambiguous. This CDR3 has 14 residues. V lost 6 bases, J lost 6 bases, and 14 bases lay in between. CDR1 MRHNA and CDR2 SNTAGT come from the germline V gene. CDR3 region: CASSVYQGSGELFF. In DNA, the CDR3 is TGTGCCAGCAGCGTCTATCAAGGCTCCGGGGAGCTGTTTTTT.

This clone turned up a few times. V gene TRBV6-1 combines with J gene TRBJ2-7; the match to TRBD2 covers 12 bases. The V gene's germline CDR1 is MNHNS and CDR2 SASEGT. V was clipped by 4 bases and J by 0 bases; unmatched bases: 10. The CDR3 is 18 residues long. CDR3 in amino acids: CASSGASGRARASYEQYF. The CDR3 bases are TGTGCCAGCAGTGGGGCTAGCGGGAGGGCGAGAGCCTCCTACGAGCAGTACTTC.

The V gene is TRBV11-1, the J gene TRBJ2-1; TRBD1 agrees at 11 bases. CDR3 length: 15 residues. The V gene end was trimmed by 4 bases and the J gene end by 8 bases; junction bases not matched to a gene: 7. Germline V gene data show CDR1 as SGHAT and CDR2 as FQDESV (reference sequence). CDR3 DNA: TGTGCCAGCAGCTCCCGGGACAGGGGGAAAGATGAGCAGTTCTTC. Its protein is CASSSRDRGKDEQFF.